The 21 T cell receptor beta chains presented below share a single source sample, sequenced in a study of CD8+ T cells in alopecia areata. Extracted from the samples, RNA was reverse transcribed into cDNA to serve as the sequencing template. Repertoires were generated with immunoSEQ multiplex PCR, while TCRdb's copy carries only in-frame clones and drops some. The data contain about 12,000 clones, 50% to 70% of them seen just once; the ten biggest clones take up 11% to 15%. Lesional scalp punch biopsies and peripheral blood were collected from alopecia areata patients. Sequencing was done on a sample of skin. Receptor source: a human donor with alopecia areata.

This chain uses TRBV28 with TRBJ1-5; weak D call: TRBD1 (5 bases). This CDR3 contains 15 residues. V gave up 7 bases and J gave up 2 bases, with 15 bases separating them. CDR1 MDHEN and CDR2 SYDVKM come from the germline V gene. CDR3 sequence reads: CASNYGGGGNQPQHF. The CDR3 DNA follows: TGTGCCAGCAATTATGGGGGAGGGGGCAATCAGCCCCAGCATTTT.

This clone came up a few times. CDR3 in DNA: TGTGCCAGCAGTGAAGGACAGGGGGGGTCTGAAGCTTTCTTT. It yields the protein CASSEGQGGSEAFF. The rearrangement joins TRBV27 to TRBJ1-1; 10 bases fit TRBD1. The CDR3 sequence is 14 residues long. The germline V gene has CDR1 MNHEY and CDR2 SMNVEV (reference sequence). V lost 5 bases, J lost 6 bases, and 6 bases stayed unmatched.

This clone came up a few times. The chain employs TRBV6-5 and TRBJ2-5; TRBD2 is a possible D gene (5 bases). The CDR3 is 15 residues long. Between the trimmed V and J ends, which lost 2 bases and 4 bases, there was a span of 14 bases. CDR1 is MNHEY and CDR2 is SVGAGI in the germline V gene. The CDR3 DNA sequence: TGTGCCAGCAGTTACGAGGGCAGCCGGGGAGAGACCCAGTACTTC. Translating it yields CASSYEGSRGETQYF.

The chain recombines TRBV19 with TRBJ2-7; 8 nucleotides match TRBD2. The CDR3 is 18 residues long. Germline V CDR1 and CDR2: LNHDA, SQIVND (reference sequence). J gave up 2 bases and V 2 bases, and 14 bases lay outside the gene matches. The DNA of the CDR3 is TGTGCCAGTAGTATACGCGGGGGGATCCCCACTCCTACCTACGAGCAGTACTTC. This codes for CASSIRGGIPTPTYEQYF.

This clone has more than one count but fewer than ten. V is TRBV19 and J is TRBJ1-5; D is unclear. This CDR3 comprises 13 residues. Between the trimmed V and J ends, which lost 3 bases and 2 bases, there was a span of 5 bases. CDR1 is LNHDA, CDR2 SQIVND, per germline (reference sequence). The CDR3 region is CASSISRNQPQHF. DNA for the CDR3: TGTGCCAGTAGTATCAGCCGCAATCAGCCCCAGCATTTT.

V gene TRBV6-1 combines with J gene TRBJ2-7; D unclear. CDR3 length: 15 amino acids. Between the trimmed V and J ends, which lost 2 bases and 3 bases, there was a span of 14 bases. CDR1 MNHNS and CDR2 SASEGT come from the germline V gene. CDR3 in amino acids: CASSERGRQIYEQYF. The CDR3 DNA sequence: TGTGCCAGCAGTGAACGCGGACGGCAGATCTACGAGCAGTACTTC.

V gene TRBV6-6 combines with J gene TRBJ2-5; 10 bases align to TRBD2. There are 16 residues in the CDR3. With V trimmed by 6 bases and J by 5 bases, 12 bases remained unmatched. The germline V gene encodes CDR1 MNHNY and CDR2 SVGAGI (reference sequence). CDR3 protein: CASSLVLAGGRETQYF. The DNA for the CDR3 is TGTGCCAGCAGCCTTGTTTTAGCGGGGGGCCGGGAGACCCAGTACTTC.

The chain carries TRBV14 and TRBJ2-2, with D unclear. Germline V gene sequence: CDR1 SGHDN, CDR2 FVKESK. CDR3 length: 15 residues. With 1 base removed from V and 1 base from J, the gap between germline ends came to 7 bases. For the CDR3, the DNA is TGTGCCAGCAGCCAAGGCAGAGGGAACACCGGGGAGCTGTTTTTT. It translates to CASSQGRGNTGELFF.

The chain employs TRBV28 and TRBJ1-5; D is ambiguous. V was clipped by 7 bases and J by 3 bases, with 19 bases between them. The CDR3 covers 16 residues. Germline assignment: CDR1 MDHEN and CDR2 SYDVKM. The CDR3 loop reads CASIAKRVEVNQPQHF. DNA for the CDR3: TGTGCCAGCATCGCTAAGCGGGTGGAAGTCAATCAGCCCCAGCATTTT.

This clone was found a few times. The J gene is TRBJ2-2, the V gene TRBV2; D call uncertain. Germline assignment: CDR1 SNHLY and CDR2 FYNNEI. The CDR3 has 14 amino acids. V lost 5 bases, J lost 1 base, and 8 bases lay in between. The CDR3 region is CASSPRQNTGELFF. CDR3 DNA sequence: TGTGCCAGCAGTCCTCGACAGAACACCGGGGAGCTGTTTTTT. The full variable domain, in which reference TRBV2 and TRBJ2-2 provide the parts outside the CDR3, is EPEVTQTPSHQVTQMGQEVILRCVPISNHLYFYWYRQILGQKVEFLVSFYNNEISEKSEIFDDQFSVERPDGSNFTLKIRSTKLEDSAMYFCASSPRQNTGELFFGEGSRLTVL.

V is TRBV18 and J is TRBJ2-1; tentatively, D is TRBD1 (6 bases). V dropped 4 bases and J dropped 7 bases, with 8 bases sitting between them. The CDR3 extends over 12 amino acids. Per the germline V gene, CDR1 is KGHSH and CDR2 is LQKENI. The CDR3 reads CASSRTGNEQFF. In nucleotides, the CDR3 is TGTGCCAGCTCACGTACAGGGAATGAGCAGTTCTTC.

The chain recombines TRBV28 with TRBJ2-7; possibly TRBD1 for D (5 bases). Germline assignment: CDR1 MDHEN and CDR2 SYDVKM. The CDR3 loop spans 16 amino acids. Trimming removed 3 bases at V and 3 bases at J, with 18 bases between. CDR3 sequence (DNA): TGTGCCAGCAGTTTTAATAGCAGGGCCTCCGTCTACGAGCAGTACTTC. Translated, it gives CASSFNSRASVYEQYF.

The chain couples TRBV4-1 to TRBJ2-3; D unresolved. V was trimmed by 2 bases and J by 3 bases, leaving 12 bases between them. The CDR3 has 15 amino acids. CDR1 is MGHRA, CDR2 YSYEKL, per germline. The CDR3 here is CASSQHPTLTDTQYF. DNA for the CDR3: TGCGCCAGCAGCCAACACCCCACGTTGACAGATACGCAGTATTTT.

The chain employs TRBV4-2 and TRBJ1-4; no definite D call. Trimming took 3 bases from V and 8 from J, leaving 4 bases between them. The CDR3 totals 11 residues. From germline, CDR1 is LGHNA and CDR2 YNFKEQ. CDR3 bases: TGTGCCAGCAGCCATTGGGAAAAACTGTTTTTT. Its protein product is CASSHWEKLFF.

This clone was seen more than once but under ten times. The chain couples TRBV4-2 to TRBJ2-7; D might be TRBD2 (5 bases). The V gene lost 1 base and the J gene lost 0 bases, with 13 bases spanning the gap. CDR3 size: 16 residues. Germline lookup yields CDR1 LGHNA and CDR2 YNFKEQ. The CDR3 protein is CASSQGTDYSSYEQYF. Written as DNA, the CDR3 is TGTGCCAGCAGCCAAGGTACTGACTATAGCTCCTACGAGCAGTACTTC.

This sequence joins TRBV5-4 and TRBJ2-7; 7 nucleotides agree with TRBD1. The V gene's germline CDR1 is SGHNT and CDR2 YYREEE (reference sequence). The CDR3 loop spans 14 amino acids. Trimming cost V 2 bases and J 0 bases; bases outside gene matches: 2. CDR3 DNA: TGTGCCAGCAGCTTCTGGACAGGCTCCTACGAGCAGTACTTC. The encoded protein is CASSFWTGSYEQYF.

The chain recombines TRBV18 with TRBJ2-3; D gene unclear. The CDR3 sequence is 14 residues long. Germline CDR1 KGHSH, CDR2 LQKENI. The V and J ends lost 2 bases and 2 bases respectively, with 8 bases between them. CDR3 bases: TGTGCCAGCTCACCAGCACCCCCCACAGATACGCAGTATTTT. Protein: CASSPAPPTDTQYF.

CDR3 sequence reads: CASSIPGLAQETQYF. The CDR3 DNA reads as TGTGCCAGCAGTATACCGGGACTAGCACAAGAGACCCAGTACTTC. The genes are TRBV25-1 and TRBJ2-5; 9 bases map to TRBD2. Trimming at V came to 5 bases and at J to 2 bases, leaving 6 bases not matched to a gene. Germline CDR1 MGHDK, CDR2 SYGVNS. The CDR3 spans 15 residues.

The CDR3 DNA sequence: TGCGCCAGCAGCCAAGATATAAGCTCTGGGGCCAACGTCCTGACTTTC. Residues: CASSQDISSGANVLTF. This rearrangement joins TRBV4-3 to TRBJ2-6; D unresolved. CDR3 length: 16 residues. CDR1 LGHNA and CDR2 YSLEER come from the germline V gene. V gave up 0 bases and J gave up 0 bases, with 6 bases separating them.

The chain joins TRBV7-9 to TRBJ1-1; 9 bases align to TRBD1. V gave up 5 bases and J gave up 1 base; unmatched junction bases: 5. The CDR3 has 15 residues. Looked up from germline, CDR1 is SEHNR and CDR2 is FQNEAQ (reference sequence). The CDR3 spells CASSQPGQGNTEAFF. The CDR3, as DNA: TGTGCCAGCAGCCAACCGGGACAGGGGAACACTGAAGCTTTCTTT.

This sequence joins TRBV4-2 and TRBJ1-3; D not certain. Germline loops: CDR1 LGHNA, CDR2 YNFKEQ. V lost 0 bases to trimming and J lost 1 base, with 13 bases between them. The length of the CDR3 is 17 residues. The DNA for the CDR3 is TGTGCCAGCAGCCAAGATCTGGTGACAATTTCTGGAAACACCATATATTTT. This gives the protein CASSQDLVTISGNTIYF.